Presented here are 5 T cell receptor beta chains from one specimen sequenced in a study of blood T cell repertoires in COVID-19. Profiled with immunoSEQ multiplex PCR; TCRdb holds only in-frame clones, not every one. The sample includes under 250,000 clones, 80% to 95% of them seen just once. What was sequenced was peripheral blood. These receptors came from a man aged 25-45 years with COVID-19, enrolled during active disease.

This clone was seen ten or more times. The chain carries TRBV15 and TRBJ1-1; TRBD1 might be the D (5 bases). CDR3 length: 17 amino acids. Germline V gene lookup returns CDR1 LNHNV and CDR2 YYDKDF (reference sequence). V dropped 1 base and J dropped 5 bases, with 20 bases sitting between them. The CDR3 nucleotides read TGTGCCACCAGCAGAGGCCGCGCGGGGCAGGAATCAACTGAAGCTTTCTTT. Protein product: CATSRGRAGQESTEAFF.

The CDR3 loop is CSAAGLETQYF. The CDR3 bases are TGCAGTGCGGCGGGCCTTGAGACCCAGTACTTC. The chain carries TRBV20-1 and TRBJ2-5; perhaps TRBD2 as D (5 bases). CDR1 is DFQATT and CDR2 is SNEGSKA in the germline V gene (reference sequence). V was shortened by 6 bases and J by 5 bases, with 10 bases between the two germline ends. The CDR3 is 11 amino acids.

This clone was picked up one time. The rearrangement uses TRBV4-1 and TRBJ1-2, with D perhaps matching TRBD1 (5 bases). Germline assignment: CDR1 MGHRA and CDR2 YSYEKL. The CDR3 runs to 15 residues. V lost 0 bases, J lost 4 bases, and 12 bases lay in between. CDR3 sequence reads: CASSQEGGSIYGYTF. In DNA, the CDR3 is TGCGCCAGCAGCCAAGAGGGGGGGTCCATCTATGGCTACACCTTC.

This clone was detected only once. The chain has TRBV18 and TRBJ1-1; 8 bases map to TRBD1. V shed 8 bases and J 4 bases; nucleotides not matched to a gene: 6. The germline V gene encodes CDR1 KGHSH and CDR2 LQKENI. CDR3 length equals 13 residues. CDR3 protein: CASTGQGGTEAFF. DNA of the CDR3: TGTGCCAGCACCGGACAGGGCGGCACTGAAGCTTTCTTT.

The chain employs TRBV5-1 and TRBJ2-7; TRBD2 matches 7 bases. V lost 4 bases to trimming and J lost 2 bases; unmatched junction nucleotides: 9. The V gene's germline CDR1 is SGHRS and CDR2 YFSETQ. This CDR3 contains 15 residues. As DNA, the CDR3 is TGCGCCAGCAGCGCAGGACTAGTCCCCCCCTACGAGCAGTACTTC. Its protein is CASSAGLVPPYEQYF.